The next 26 T cell receptor beta chains were all read from a single sample in a study of blood T cell repertoires in COVID-19. Profiled with immunoSEQ multiplex PCR; TCRdb holds only in-frame clones, not every one. There are around 110,000 clones in the sample; 90% occur only once, and under 2% lies in the top ten. Sequenced sample: peripheral blood. The source of these receptors is a human donor with active COVID-19. The donor label of this sample is uncertain.

This rearrangement joins TRBV6-1 to TRBJ2-5; D possibly corresponds to TRBD2 (6 bases). Trimming shortened V by 2 bases and J by 6 bases, and 16 bases separated the two germline ends. CDR1 is MNHNS and CDR2 is SASEGT in the germline V gene. The CDR3 loop spans 15 amino acids. CDR3 amino acids: CASSESGLVVKTQYF. CDR3 bases: TGTGCCAGCAGTGAATCGGGACTGGTGGTGAAGACCCAGTACTTC.

The chain employs TRBV5-6 and TRBJ2-1; D is possibly TRBD2 (6 bases). V lost 5 bases to trimming and J lost 4 bases, with 19 bases between them. The CDR3 is 16 amino acids. Germline lookup yields CDR1 SGHDT and CDR2 YYEEEE. The DNA for the CDR3 is TGTGCCAGCAGTATTGTCCGGGACTCCCTTTACAATGAGCAGTTCTTC. This translates into CASSIVRDSLYNEQFF.

The CDR3 sequence: CASSLLAGDTGELFF. In DNA form, the CDR3 reads TGTGCCAGCAGCCTTTTAGCGGGGGACACCGGGGAGCTGTTTTTT. V gene TRBV3-1 (or the pseudogene TRBV3-2) combines with J gene TRBJ2-2, with 9 nucleotides matching TRBD2. Germline lookup yields CDR1 LGHDT and CDR2 YNNKEL (reference sequence). This CDR3 has 15 residues. The junction had 3 bases not matched to a gene; V was cut back by 4 bases and J by 3 bases.

V is TRBV5-4 and J is TRBJ2-7; D may be TRBD1 (5 bases). The V end was cut by 2 bases, the J end by 6 bases, with 12 bases between. This CDR3 comprises 13 residues. CDR1 is SGHNT, CDR2 YYREEE, per germline (reference sequence). The CDR3 spells CASSLPIQAEQYF. Here the CDR3 DNA reads TGTGCCAGCAGCTTACCAATACAGGCCGAGCAGTACTTC.

This rearrangement joins TRBV4-1 to TRBJ2-3, with 8 bases aligning to TRBD2. V shed 2 bases, J shed 0 bases, and the junction held 1 base outside the gene matches. This CDR3 spans 15 amino acids. CDR1 and CDR2 (germline): MGHRA, YSYEKL. CDR3 in amino acids: CASSQRGGSTDTQYF. CDR3 sequence (DNA): TGCGCCAGCAGCCAACGCGGGGGGAGCACAGATACGCAGTATTTT.

The gene calls are TRBV3-1 (or the pseudogene TRBV3-2) and TRBJ2-5; 13 bases align to TRBD2. This CDR3 spans 14 amino acids. The germline CDR1 and CDR2 sequences are LGHDT and YNNKEL (reference sequence). Trimming took 4 bases from V and 5 from J; bases not matched to a gene: 1. The CDR3 protein is CASSPTSGRETQYF. CDR3 nucleotides: TGTGCCAGCAGCCCGACTAGCGGGAGGGAGACCCAGTACTTC.

This chain joins TRBV9 and TRBJ2-1, with TRBD1 as a possible D gene (5 bases). V gave up 0 bases and J gave up 5 bases, with 12 bases separating them. The CDR3 runs to 15 residues. CDR1 and CDR2 from the germline V gene are SGDLS and YYNGEE. The CDR3 DNA sequence: TGTGCCAGCAGCGTAGCTTTAGGGGTTAACAATGAGCAGTTCTTC. This sequence encodes CASSVALGVNNEQFF. The full variable domain, its missing parts supplied by reference TRBV9 and TRBJ2-1, is DSGVTQTPKHLITATGQRVTLRCSPRSGDLSVYWYQQSLDQGLQFLIQYYNGEERAKGNILERFSAQQFPDLHSELNLSSLELGDSALYFCASSVALGVNNEQFFGPGTRLTVL.

The V and J genes are TRBV30 and TRBJ1-2; D is unclear. CDR3 length equals 11 residues. Trimming pared 0 bases from V and 8 bases from J, leaving 7 bases between. The V gene's germline CDR1 is GTSNPN and CDR2 SVGIG (reference sequence). The CDR3 DNA sequence: TGTGCCTGGAGTGTACTTCACGGCTACACCTTC. Translation gives CAWSVLHGYTF.

The chain uses TRBV9 and TRBJ1-1; possibly TRBD1 for D (5 bases). This CDR3 is 15 amino acids long. Deletions cut 4 bases from V and 0 bases from J, with 13 bases between. CDR1 and CDR2 from the germline V gene are SGDLS and YYNGEE. The CDR3 region has the DNA TGTGCCAGCAGCCCCCGGGGGACCTTGAACACTGAAGCTTTCTTT. Translating gives CASSPRGTLNTEAFF.

For the CDR3, the DNA is TGCGCCAGCAGCTCGCAGGGGGAACTATCTTACAATGAGCAGTTCTTC. Its translation: CASSSQGELSYNEQFF. V usage is TRBV5-1 and J usage is TRBJ2-1, with 7 positions matching TRBD1. Germline CDR1 reads SGHRS; CDR2 reads YFSETQ. V lost 3 bases to trimming and J lost 4 bases; unmatched junction nucleotides: 10. This CDR3 region has 16 residues.

This chain joins TRBV11-2 and TRBJ2-7, with 8 bases identical to TRBD2. Germline V gene data show CDR1 as SGHAT and CDR2 as FQNNGV. The ends lost 5 bases at V and 5 bases at J; junction bases unmatched: 8. The CDR3 is 14 amino acids. DNA for the CDR3: TGTGCCAGCAGCCCGCCGGGGGGGGAGGACGAGCAGTACTTC. Translation: CASSPPGGEDEQYF.

The chain joins TRBV27 to TRBJ2-5; 11 bases map to TRBD2. V lost 3 bases, J lost 4 bases, and 16 bases stayed unmatched. The CDR3 covers 19 residues. Germline assignment: CDR1 MNHEY and CDR2 SMNVEV (reference sequence). As DNA, the CDR3 is TGTGCCAGCAGTTTGTCCCTACTAGCGGGGGCCCCGGCCATAGAGACCCAGTACTTC. It yields the protein CASSLSLLAGAPAIETQYF.

V is TRBV7-2 and J is TRBJ2-7, with a tentative D call TRBD2 (7 bases). V lost 5 bases, J lost 2 bases, and 16 bases lay in between. Germline V gene lookup returns CDR1 SGHTA and CDR2 FQGNSA. CDR3 length equals 15 residues. The CDR3 DNA follows: TGTGCCAGCAGCCCTAGGGGGGGTGGACCCTACGAGCAGTACTTC. Its protein is CASSPRGGGPYEQYF.

The chain employs TRBV2 and TRBJ1-2, with 8 bases aligning to TRBD1. V lost 8 bases, J lost 2 bases, and 7 bases stayed unmatched. Germline-derived CDR1 and CDR2 are SNHLY and FYNNEI. The CDR3 loop spans 14 amino acids. CDR3 nucleotide sequence: TGTGCCAGCCGTGCAGGGGGCGGAAACTATGGCTACACCTTC. It yields the protein CASRAGGGNYGYTF.

A word on this clone: The sample has other DNA sequences that encode this CDR3 too. This rearrangement joins TRBV9 to TRBJ2-5; 7 nucleotides align to TRBD2. V was pared by 1 base and J by 1 base, with 4 bases of the junction left unmatched. CDR3 length: 15 residues. The germline CDR1 and CDR2 sequences are SGDLS and YYNGEE. The CDR3 DNA is TGTGCCAGCAGCGTACGGGGCGGGGGCCAAGAGACCCAGTACTTC. This translates into CASSVRGGGQETQYF.

The chain has TRBV5-1 and TRBJ1-2; 7 bases are a match to TRBD1. The V and J ends lost 0 bases and 6 bases, in that order; junction bases with no gene match: 8. CDR1 SGHRS and CDR2 YFSETQ come from the germline V gene. This CDR3 contains 15 residues. As DNA, the CDR3 is TGCGCCAGCAGCTTGGGAGCAGGGGGTAGGGATGGCTACACCTTC. This encodes CASSLGAGGRDGYTF.

This chain uses TRBV30 with TRBJ1-6; D is possibly TRBD1 (5 bases). The germline V gene has CDR1 GTSNPN and CDR2 SVGIG (reference sequence). The V and J ends lost 3 bases and 0 bases respectively, with 12 bases between them. This CDR3 region has 16 residues. CDR3: CAWRDTKSSYNSPLHF. The CDR3 DNA is TGTGCCTGGAGGGACACCAAGAGCTCCTATAATTCACCCCTCCACTTT.

This clone came up a few times. In the same sample, other DNA sequences code for this CDR3. The rearrangement joins TRBV4-3 to TRBJ2-1; tentatively, D is TRBD2 (5 bases). There are 13 residues in the CDR3. With 0 bases removed from V and 7 bases from J, the gap between germline ends came to 7 bases. Germline loops: CDR1 LGHNA, CDR2 YSLEER. The CDR3 DNA reads as TGCGCCAGCAGCCAAGATTCGGGGAATGAGCAGTTCTTC. This gives the protein CASSQDSGNEQFF.

The chain has TRBV19 and TRBJ2-2, with TRBD1 matching over 10 bases. The germline CDR1 and CDR2 sequences are LNHDA and SQIVND (reference sequence). Trimming took 8 bases from V and 4 from J; bases not matched to a gene: 10. This CDR3 spans 16 amino acids. This chain's CDR3 is CASVVGRDRGTGELFF. CDR3 DNA: TGTGCCAGTGTAGTAGGGAGGGACAGGGGCACCGGGGAGCTGTTTTTT. Complete variable domain (other parts from reference TRBV19 and TRBJ2-2): DGGITQSPKYLFRKEGQNVTLSCEQNLNHDAMYWYRQDPGQGLRLIYYSQIVNDFQKGDIAEGYSVSREKKESFPLTVTSAQKNPTAFYLCASVVGRDRGTGELFFGEGSRLTVL.

This sequence joins TRBV10-2 and TRBJ1-2; TRBD1 matches 9 bases. The length of the CDR3 is 13 residues. V shed 8 bases and J 7 bases; nucleotides not matched to a gene: 8. Germline V gives CDR1 WSHSY, CDR2 SAAADI. CDR3 protein: CASGLRQGGGYTF. The CDR3 coding sequence is TGCGCCAGCGGCTTACGACAGGGGGGTGGCTACACCTTC.

The rearrangement links TRBV7-2 to TRBJ1-4; D perhaps matches TRBD1 (5 bases). CDR1 and CDR2 (germline): SGHTA, FQGNSA. This CDR3 comprises 14 residues. The germline V and J ends were trimmed by 2 bases and 8 bases, with 12 bases remaining between them. The CDR3 region is CASSLYRGGEKLFF. DNA of the CDR3: TGTGCCAGCAGCTTATATAGGGGCGGAGAAAAACTGTTTTTT.

The chain recombines TRBV5-1 with TRBJ1-2, with 7 bases aligning to TRBD1. Germline lookup yields CDR1 SGHRS and CDR2 YFSETQ. CDR3 length equals 15 residues. V shed 4 bases, J shed 2 bases, and the junction held 8 bases outside the gene matches. CDR3 amino acids: CASSLTRQGNYGYTF. CDR3 nucleotide sequence: TGCGCCAGCAGCCTCACTCGACAGGGAAACTATGGCTACACCTTC. Supplemented by reference TRBV5-1 and TRBJ1-2, the full variable domain reads KAGVTQTPRYLIKTRGQQVTLSCSPISGHRSVSWYQQTPGQGLQFLFEYFSETQRNKGNFPGRFSGRQFSNSRSEMNVSTLELGDSALYLCASSLTRQGNYGYTFGSGTRLTVV.

The chain carries TRBV19 and TRBJ2-1, with D uncertain. CDR1 is LNHDA and CDR2 is SQIVND in the germline V gene (reference sequence). Trimming took off 6 bases at V and 3 bases at J, with 9 bases between the two ends. The CDR3 has 13 amino acids. CDR3 in amino acids: CASSRTVYNEQFF. In nucleotides, the CDR3 is TGTGCCAGTAGCAGAACAGTCTACAATGAGCAGTTCTTC. Using reference TRBV19 and TRBJ2-1 for the parts outside the CDR3, the full variable domain is DGGITQSPKYLFRKEGQNVTLSCEQNLNHDAMYWYRQDPGQGLRLIYYSQIVNDFQKGDIAEGYSVSREKKESFPLTVTSAQKNPTAFYLCASSRTVYNEQFFGPGTRLTVL.

V and J are TRBV7-8 and TRBJ2-5; TRBD2 agrees at 7 bases. Germline trimming cut 1 base from V and 4 bases from J; bases unmatched to any gene: 12. The CDR3 is 17 amino acids. CDR1 is SGHVS, CDR2 FQNEAQ, per germline. The CDR3 DNA reads TGTGCCAGCAGCTTAGTCATCCTGAGCGGGAAGTTAGAGACCCAGTACTTC. Its translation: CASSLVILSGKLETQYF.

V usage is TRBV28 and J usage is TRBJ1-3; 7 bases are a match to TRBD1. V shed 2 bases and J 2 bases; nucleotides not matched to a gene: 12. This CDR3 region has 18 residues. Per germline, CDR1 MDHEN and CDR2 SYDVKM. CDR3: CASSLMTGLPSPGNTIYF. The CDR3 DNA follows: TGTGCCAGCAGTTTAATGACAGGGCTTCCTTCTCCTGGAAACACCATATATTTT.

The chain joins TRBV11-2 to TRBJ1-1; the D gene is possibly TRBD1 (6 bases). The germline V and J ends were trimmed by 3 bases and 5 bases, with 10 bases remaining between them. The CDR3 loop spans 13 amino acids. Germline CDR1 reads SGHAT; CDR2 reads FQNNGV. This CDR3 is CASSFLGQTEAFF. In nucleotides, the CDR3 is TGTGCCAGCAGCTTCCTCGGACAGACTGAAGCTTTCTTT.